The 20 T cell receptor beta chains below come from one sample, sequenced in a study. TCRdb recomputed calls from the RT-PCR reads with MiXCR, one row per CDR3 protein. Of about 680,000 distinct CDR3 sequences in the sample, approximately 14% were seen once. Sequencing used memory CD4+ T cells from blood. The receptors come from a female donor in good health, serving as a healthy control.

The chain combines TRBV12-3 or TRBV12-4 with TRBJ1-1; D is possibly TRBD1 (6 bases). The CDR3 consists of 14 residues. The germline V and J ends were trimmed by 6 bases and 2 bases, with 13 bases remaining between them. CDR3 residues: CASSKTGPNTEAFF. CDR3 bases: TGTGCCAGCAGCAAAACAGGGCCTAACACTGAAGCTTTCTTT.

V usage is TRBV5-6 and J usage is TRBJ1-2; possible D gene TRBD1, 6 bases. The CDR3 runs 15 residues. V shed 4 bases and J shed 4 bases, with 17 bases lying between them. Germline V gene lookup returns CDR1 SGHDT and CDR2 YYEEEE. CDR3 sequence reads: CASSHYRVVGYGYTF. The CDR3 DNA sequence: TGTGCCAGCAGCCACTACAGGGTGGTCGGCTATGGCTACACCTTC.

In its sample, this clonotype was seen a few times. The chain employs TRBV7-9 and TRBJ2-4, with TRBD1 identical over 8 bases. V dropped 5 bases and J dropped 7; count of bases not matched to a gene: 13. The germline V gene encodes CDR1 SEHNR and CDR2 FQNEAQ (reference sequence). CDR3 length: 16 residues. The CDR3 loop reads CASSPQRGTGVNIQYF. CDR3 nucleotide sequence: TGTGCCAGCAGCCCTCAACGGGGGACAGGCGTGAACATTCAGTACTTC.

This clonotype was detected many times. The genes are TRBV29-1 and TRBJ1-2, with D tentatively TRBD1 (6 bases). Trimming removed 4 bases from V and 8 bases from J, with 14 bases in between. CDR1 SQVTM and CDR2 ANQGSEA come from the germline V gene. This CDR3 comprises 12 residues. The CDR3 reads CSVARTGQGYTF. In DNA, the CDR3 is TGCAGCGTTGCCCGTACAGGGCAAGGCTACACCTTC.

This clonotype was found many times. J is TRBJ2-1 and V is TRBV12-3 or TRBV12-4; TRBD2 aligns across 11 bases. The J segment lost 4 bases and the V segment lost 2 bases, leaving 1 base of the junction unmatched. This CDR3 has 15 amino acids. The CDR3 reads CASSLTSGGYNEQFF. DNA of the CDR3: TGTGCCAGCAGTTTAACTAGCGGGGGTTACAATGAGCAGTTCTTC.

The V gene is TRBV4-3, the J gene TRBJ2-1, with a tentative D call TRBD1 (6 bases). This CDR3 comprises 13 residues. Trimming stripped 0 bases from V and 9 bases from J, with 9 bases between. Per the germline V gene, CDR1 is LGHNA and CDR2 is YSLEER. The DNA for the CDR3 is TGCGCCAGCAGCCAAGAAGAACAGGGTGAGCAGTTCTTC. Protein sequence: CASSQEEQGEQFF.

This clonotype turned up a few times. V usage is TRBV20-1 and J usage is TRBJ1-3; D unresolved. The CDR3 has 13 residues. V lost 1 base and J lost 1, with 5 bases in between. CDR1 DFQATT and CDR2 SNEGSKA come from the germline V gene (reference sequence). In nucleotides, the CDR3 is TGCAGTGCTAGAGCGGGGTCTGGAAACACCATATATTTT. It is translated as CSARAGSGNTIYF.

The chain carries TRBV7-8 and TRBJ1-2; 7 positions match TRBD1. The J segment lost 4 bases and the V segment lost 5 bases, leaving 10 bases of the junction unmatched. Germline lookup yields CDR1 SGHVS and CDR2 FQNEAQ. This CDR3 is built from 15 residues. This CDR3 is CASSLQGTASYGYTF. The CDR3 nucleotides read TGTGCCAGCAGCCTACAGGGGACCGCTAGCTATGGCTACACCTTC. Together with reference TRBV7-8 and TRBJ1-2, the CDR3 gives the full variable domain: GAGVSQSPRYKVAKRGQDVALRCDPISGHVSLFWYQQALGQGPEFLTYFQNEAQLDKSGLPSDRFFAERPEGSVSTLKIQRTQQEDSAVYLCASSLQGTASYGYTFGSGTRLTVV.

V gene TRBV7-8 combines with J gene TRBJ1-5, with D perhaps matching TRBD1 (5 bases). The CDR3 length is 16 residues. The germline CDR1 and CDR2 sequences are SGHVS and FQNEAQ. The V and J ends lost 1 base and 0 bases respectively, with 10 bases between them. The CDR3 sequence: CASSLGQLYSNQPQHF. CDR3 in DNA: TGTGCCAGCAGCTTAGGACAGCTCTATAGCAATCAGCCCCAGCATTTT.

The V gene is TRBV11-1, the J gene TRBJ2-1; D uncertain. The CDR3 is 15 amino acids. Trimming shortened V by 0 bases and J by 5 bases, and 11 bases separated the two germline ends. CDR1 is SGHAT, CDR2 FQDESV, per germline (reference sequence). CDR3 in DNA: TGTGCCAGCAGCTTAGCCCGATCTAGGAACAATGAGCAGTTCTTC. This translates into CASSLARSRNNEQFF.

This clonotype has ten or more counts. The chain couples TRBV29-1 to TRBJ2-2, with D perhaps TRBD1 (5 bases). The V end was cut by 6 bases, the J end by 6 bases, with 14 bases between. Per germline, CDR1 SQVTM and CDR2 ANQGSEA. There are 13 residues in the CDR3. The CDR3 DNA reads as TGCAGCGTATCCTCCAGGGTCCCCGGGGAGCTGTTTTTT. Its protein product is CSVSSRVPGELFF.

J is TRBJ2-7 and V is TRBV6-1, with D perhaps matching TRBD1 or TRBD2 (6 bases each). Trimming took off 8 bases at V and 2 bases at J, with 13 bases between the two ends. The CDR3 spans 13 residues. Germline V gene data show CDR1 as MNHNS and CDR2 as SASEGT. For the CDR3, the DNA is TGTGCCAGCCGTCAGGAGGGGGCCTACGAGCAGTACTTC. Translated: CASRQEGAYEQYF.

This chain links TRBV4-1 with TRBJ2-1; maybe TRBD2 (6 bases). This CDR3 has 15 amino acids. Germline V lookup: CDR1 MGHRA, CDR2 YSYEKL. The V end lost 5 bases, the J end lost 5 bases, and 16 bases lay between the germline ends. The CDR3 coding sequence is TGCGCCAGCAGCAAACCGGGACTCGCTAACAATGAGCAGTTCTTC. It specifies CASSKPGLANNEQFF.

The V gene is TRBV18, the J gene TRBJ2-7, with TRBD1 matching 10 bases. The CDR3 covers 15 residues. Losses at the gene ends were 4 bases for V and 2 bases for J; bases not matched to a gene: 5. CDR1 is KGHSH and CDR2 is LQKENI in the germline V gene. The CDR3 loop is CASSQRQGAPYEQYF. For the CDR3, the DNA is TGTGCCAGCTCACAAAGACAGGGGGCCCCCTACGAGCAGTACTTC.

This clonotype was recorded many times. V and J are TRBV4-1 and TRBJ2-3; either TRBD1 or TRBD2 may supply D (5 bases each). The CDR3 consists of 14 residues. Germline V gene lookup returns CDR1 MGHRA and CDR2 YSYEKL. V lost 3 bases to trimming and J lost 7 bases, with 14 bases between them. The CDR3 sequence is CASSQGDRPHTQYF. CDR3 DNA sequence: TGCGCCAGCAGCCAGGGGGACCGACCACATACGCAGTATTTT.

This clonotype was seen more than once but under ten times. The rearrangement uses TRBV20-1 and TRBJ2-5; D remains unclear. The CDR3 spans 12 residues. Germline V CDR1 and CDR2: DFQATT, SNEGSKA (reference sequence). The chain's CDR3 is CSPYGSQETQYF. The DNA for the CDR3 is TGCAGCCCATACGGCTCTCAAGAGACCCAGTACTTC.

This clonotype was observed at least ten times. The chain carries TRBV7-8 and TRBJ2-3; TRBD2 agrees at 14 bases. Germline V lookup: CDR1 SGHVS, CDR2 FQNEAQ. J gave up 8 bases and V 2 bases, and 6 bases lay outside the gene matches. The CDR3 runs to 16 residues. CDR3 amino acids: CASSLTGTSGSPTQYF. CDR3 coding DNA: TGTGCCAGCAGCTTAACAGGGACTAGCGGGAGCCCTACGCAGTATTTT.

V is TRBV5-1 and J is TRBJ1-3, with D maybe TRBD1 (5 bases). V lost 3 bases to trimming and J lost 3 bases, with 13 bases between them. The germline V gene encodes CDR1 SGHRS and CDR2 YFSETQ. The CDR3 loop spans 15 amino acids. The CDR3 region is CASSSSGSDGNTIYF. CDR3 coding DNA: TGCGCCAGCAGCTCATCAGGGTCGGATGGAAACACCATATATTTT. Full variable domain (rest looked up from reference TRBV5-1 and TRBJ1-3): KAGVTQTPRYLIKTRGQQVTLSCSPISGHRSVSWYQQTPGQGLQFLFEYFSETQRNKGNFPGRFSGRQFSNSRSEMNVSTLELGDSALYLCASSSSGSDGNTIYFGEGSWLTVV.

The chain employs TRBV28 and TRBJ1-1; the D is unclear. The CDR3 is 15 residues long. Germline CDR1 is MDHEN and CDR2 is SYDVKM. The germline V and J ends were trimmed by 10 bases and 5 bases, with 23 bases remaining between them. The CDR3 DNA follows: TGTGCCACCTTTCTTAGACACGCCGGCCTTACTGAAGCTTTCTTT. The encoded protein is CATFLRHAGLTEAFF. Supplemented by reference TRBV28 and TRBJ1-1, the full variable domain reads DVKVTQSSRYLVKRTGEKVFLECVQDMDHENMFWYRQDPGLGLRLIYFSYDVKMKEKGDIPEGYSVSREKKERFSLILESASTNQTSMYLCATFLRHAGLTEAFFGQGTRLTVV.

Remarks on this clonotype: A read error is likely, as this CDR3 ends without the conserved phenylalanine or tryptophan. The CDR3 nucleotides read TGCGCCAGCAGCCGCGGACAGGACTACTATAATTCACCCCTCCACCTT. This translates into CASSRGQDYYNSPLHL. The chain recombines TRBV5-1 with TRBJ1-6, with 7 bases matching TRBD1. The V gene's germline CDR1 is SGHRS and CDR2 YFSETQ. Losses at the gene ends were 4 bases for V and 3 bases for J; bases not matched to a gene: 7. This CDR3 comprises 16 residues.